One and the same sample provided the 28 T cell receptor beta chains below, sequenced in a study of beta chain features in type 1 diabetes. Overall study findings and caveats: Moderately but significantly shorter TCRB CDR3s were found in Type 1 diabetes patients in all four CD4+ subsets.

Sequenced material consisted of expressed TCRB transcripts (all of the isolated RNA was reverse transcribed). Sequencing was performed with immunoSEQ multiplex PCR; in TCRdb, only in-frame clones are kept and a portion is missing. The sample holds fewer than 350,000 clones, around 16% seen once. Which antigens these TCRs recognize remains unknown. Sequencing input: naive CD4+ T cells from blood. These receptors all come from a man aged 18 to 35 with type 1 diabetes.

J is TRBJ2-7 and V is TRBV9; 10 bases agree with TRBD1. Germline V gives CDR1 SGDLS, CDR2 YYNGEE. V trimming: 4 bases; J trimming: 4 bases; junction bases outside the gene matches: 5. The CDR3 contains 14 residues. This CDR3 reads CASSPGTGEYEQYF. The CDR3 DNA reads as TGTGCCAGCAGCCCTGGGACAGGGGAATACGAGCAGTACTTC. The full variable domain, with the rest looked up from reference TRBV9 and TRBJ2-7, is DSGVTQTPKHLITATGQRVTLRCSPRSGDLSVYWYQQSLDQGLQFLIQYYNGEERAKGNILERFSAQQFPDLHSELNLSSLELGDSALYFCASSPGTGEYEQYFGPGTRLTVT.

In its sample, this clone was seen a few times. CDR3 sequence reads: CASSITTGTETQYF. The CDR3 coding sequence is TGTGCCAGCAGCATAACCACAGGGACAGAGACCCAGTACTTC. The rearrangement links TRBV7-9 to TRBJ2-5; possible D gene TRBD1, 6 bases. CDR1 and CDR2 (germline): SEHNR, FQNEAQ (reference sequence). The length of the CDR3 is 14 residues. Deletions cut 5 bases from V and 4 bases from J, with 14 bases between.

This clone was picked up a small number of times. This chain connects TRBV4-3 to TRBJ1-2; D is unresolved. The V end lost 0 bases, the J end lost 5 bases, and 10 bases lay between the germline ends. The CDR3 consists of 14 residues. The germline V gene has CDR1 LGHNA and CDR2 YSLEER. The CDR3 bases are TGCGCCAGCAGCCAAGATCAACACAATTATGGCTACACCTTC. It yields the protein CASSQDQHNYGYTF.

The sample holds a few counts of this clone. The gene calls are TRBV20-1 and TRBJ1-5; D gene ambiguous. Deletions cut 6 bases from V and 5 bases from J, with 8 bases between. The CDR3 runs 11 residues. CDR1 is DFQATT and CDR2 is SNEGSKA in the germline V gene (reference sequence). Here the CDR3 DNA reads TGCAGTGCCATCAGTGATCAGCCCCAGCATTTT. It translates to CSAISDQPQHF.

This chain links TRBV6-1 with TRBJ2-7; possible D gene TRBD1, 6 bases. The CDR3 extends over 13 amino acids. Germline assignment: CDR1 MNHNS and CDR2 SASEGT. The V end was cut by 6 bases, the J end by 5 bases, with 14 bases between. Written as DNA, the CDR3 is TGTGCCAGCAGCTCACAGGGTAACCACGAGCAGTACTTC. The encoded protein is CASSSQGNHEQYF.

Only a few counts were recorded for this clone. This same CDR3 is encoded by further DNA sequences in the sample. The chain couples TRBV7-2 to TRBJ2-4, with D perhaps matching TRBD2 (5 bases). V lost 5 bases to trimming and J lost 0 bases, with 8 bases between them. Per the germline V gene, CDR1 is SGHTA and CDR2 is FQGNSA. The CDR3 loop spans 14 amino acids. CDR3 region: CASSPGLAKNIQYF. In nucleotides, the CDR3 is TGTGCCAGCAGCCCAGGACTAGCCAAAAACATTCAGTACTTC.

The CDR3 reads CASSRFPPGTYNTDTQYF. The CDR3 DNA sequence: TGCGCCAGCAGCCGATTTCCCCCCGGGACATACAACACAGATACGCAGTATTTT. The chain couples TRBV4-1 to TRBJ2-3; D may be TRBD1 (6 bases). V shed 4 bases and J shed 2 bases, with 22 bases lying between them. CDR3 length equals 18 residues. CDR1 MGHRA and CDR2 YSYEKL come from the germline V gene.

This sequence joins TRBV7-9 and TRBJ2-3; TRBD2 matches at 13 bases. CDR1 is SEHNR, CDR2 FQNEAQ, per germline (reference sequence). The V and J ends lost 4 bases and 1 base, in that order; junction bases with no gene match: 2. CDR3 size: 16 residues. The CDR3, as DNA: TGTGCCAGCAGCTCTGGGACTAGCGGGGGCACAGATACGCAGTATTTT. This codes for CASSSGTSGGTDTQYF.

The chain links TRBV7-9 to TRBJ2-7; 12 nucleotides match TRBD1. The CDR3 consists of 15 residues. Germline loops: CDR1 SEHNR, CDR2 FQNEAQ (reference sequence). The ends lost 5 bases at V and 5 bases at J; junction bases unmatched: 7. Here the CDR3 DNA reads TGTGCCAGCAGCCGGACTCGGGACAGGGGGCACGAGCAGTACTTC. Translating gives CASSRTRDRGHEQYF.

This clone has more than one count but fewer than ten. The chain carries TRBV30 and TRBJ1-5; 7 positions match TRBD1. The length of the CDR3 is 14 residues. J gave up 7 bases and V 0 bases, and 6 bases lay outside the gene matches. In germline, CDR1 is GTSNPN, CDR2 SVGIG (reference sequence). The CDR3 region has the DNA TGTGCCTGGAGTGTCGAGGGGGCAAGACAGCCCCAGCATTTT. Its translation is CAWSVEGARQPQHF. Variable domain in full (rest from reference TRBV30 and TRBJ1-5): SQTIHQWPATLVQPVGSPLSLECTVEGTSNPNLYWYRQAAGRGLQLLFYSVGIGQISSEVPQNLSASRPQDRQFILSSKKLLLSDSGFYLCAWSVEGARQPQHFGDGTRLSIL.

This chain joins TRBV5-1 and TRBJ2-2; 8 bases fit TRBD1. V lost 4 bases, J lost 1 base, and 3 bases stayed unmatched. CDR3 length: 15 residues. The germline gives CDR1 SGHRS, CDR2 YFSETQ. CDR3 residues: CASSPGTGNTGELFF. In DNA, the CDR3 is TGCGCCAGCAGCCCCGGGACAGGGAACACCGGGGAGCTGTTTTTT.

The V gene is TRBV29-1, the J gene TRBJ1-1, with no clear D. The CDR3 length is 14 residues. Deletions cut 6 bases from V and 1 base from J, with 15 bases between. Germline V gives CDR1 SQVTM, CDR2 ANQGSEA. The CDR3 loop is CSVARLTENTEAFF. The CDR3 DNA reads as TGCAGCGTCGCACGACTGACTGAGAACACTGAAGCTTTCTTT. Full variable domain (missing parts from reference TRBV29-1 and TRBJ1-1): SAVISQKPSRDICQRGTSLTIQCQVDSQVTMMFWYRQQPGQSLTLIATANQGSEATYESGFVIDKFPISRPNLTFSTLTVSNMSPEDSSIYLCSVARLTENTEAFFGQGTRLTVV.

This chain joins TRBV9 and TRBJ2-1, with 11 bases that match TRBD1. The CDR3 covers 13 residues. The germline V gene has CDR1 SGDLS and CDR2 YYNGEE. V shed 9 bases and J 7 bases; nucleotides not matched to a gene: 6. The CDR3 sequence is CATGQGAENEQFF. The CDR3 coding sequence is TGTGCCACCGGACAGGGGGCAGAGAATGAGCAGTTCTTC.

This chain joins TRBV6-5 and TRBJ2-3; 7 bases map to TRBD2. The CDR3 spans 11 residues. V shed 6 bases, J shed 9 bases, and the junction held 3 bases outside the gene matches. Per germline, CDR1 MNHEY and CDR2 SVGAGI. CDR3 in DNA: TGTGCCAGCAGCAGGGAGGGCACGCAGTATTTT. Translation: CASSREGTQYF.

For this clone: This specimen includes other DNA sequences encoding the same CDR3. The chain uses TRBV7-2 and TRBJ2-7; a weak D match, TRBD1 (5 bases). From germline, CDR1 is SGHTA and CDR2 FQGNSA. The CDR3 is made up of 12 amino acids. V shed 4 bases and J shed 4 bases, with 8 bases lying between them. CDR3 coding DNA: TGTGCCAGCAGCTCCCAGGGTTACGAGCAGTACTTC. Its translation is CASSSQGYEQYF.

The chain combines TRBV7-8 with TRBJ1-2; D gene uncertain. Trimming pared 0 bases from V and 2 bases from J, leaving 10 bases between. CDR1 and CDR2 from the germline V gene are SGHVS and FQNEAQ. The length of the CDR3 is 15 residues. The CDR3: CASSLARFLNYGYTF. In nucleotides, the CDR3 is TGTGCCAGCAGCTTAGCGCGGTTCCTCAACTATGGCTACACCTTC.

This clone turned up a few times. This sequence joins TRBV28 and TRBJ2-1, with TRBD1 as a possible D gene (5 bases). Per the germline V gene, CDR1 is MDHEN and CDR2 is SYDVKM. V was shortened by 1 base and J by 6 bases, with 10 bases between the two germline ends. This CDR3 has 14 amino acids. The CDR3 DNA follows: TGTGCCAGCAGTTTATCGACCCAGGGCAATGAGCAGTTCTTC. Amino acid sequence: CASSLSTQGNEQFF.

The chain uses TRBV6-6 and TRBJ2-7; D is perhaps TRBD1 (6 bases). Germline V gives CDR1 MNHNY, CDR2 SVGAGI (reference sequence). The V end was cut by 8 bases, the J end by 1 base, with 21 bases between. The CDR3 contains 16 residues. CDR3 loop: CASYNIGQGPSYEQYF. CDR3 in DNA: TGTGCCAGCTATAACATAGGGCAGGGGCCTTCCTACGAGCAGTACTTC.

V gene TRBV27 combines with J gene TRBJ2-7, with 8 nucleotides matching TRBD1. Germline V CDR1 and CDR2: MNHEY, SMNVEV (reference sequence). Germline trimming cut 7 bases from V and 1 base from J; bases unmatched to any gene: 6. The CDR3 length is 14 residues. For the CDR3, the DNA is TGTGCCAGCAACCGACAGGGGCCGTCCTACGAGCAGTACTTC. It is translated as CASNRQGPSYEQYF.

This clone has a handful of counts. The genes are TRBV11-2 and TRBJ2-6, with a possible D match to TRBD1 (6 bases). Trimming cost V 0 bases and J 0 bases, with 18 bases left between them. CDR3 length equals 20 residues. Germline V gene lookup returns CDR1 SGHAT and CDR2 FQNNGV. In DNA, the CDR3 is TGTGCCAGCAGCTTAGACCGTGGACAGACCAATAACTCTGGGGCCAACGTCCTGACTTTC. Translation gives CASSLDRGQTNNSGANVLTF. The full variable domain, in which reference TRBV11-2 and TRBJ2-6 provide the parts outside the CDR3, is EAGVAQSPRYKIIEKRQSVAFWCNPISGHATLYWYQQILGQGPKLLIQFQNNGVVDDSQLPKDRFSAERLKGVDSTLKIQPAKLEDSAVYLCASSLDRGQTNNSGANVLTFGAGSRLTVL.

This clone was observed a few times. The rearrangement joins TRBV5-1 to TRBJ1-1, with D unclear. The CDR3 extends over 14 amino acids. The V gene lost 5 bases and the J gene lost 1 base, with 12 bases spanning the gap. Germline V gene data show CDR1 as SGHRS and CDR2 as YFSETQ. This CDR3 is CASSMAPGNTEAFF. CDR3 DNA: TGCGCCAGCAGTATGGCCCCGGGGAACACTGAAGCTTTCTTT.

The chain recombines TRBV5-1 with TRBJ2-7; no definite D call. V was trimmed by 0 bases and J by 2 bases, leaving 9 bases between them. The CDR3 runs to 14 residues. CDR1 and CDR2 (germline): SGHRS, YFSETQ. CDR3 in amino acids: CASSLARGTYEQYF. The CDR3 DNA is TGCGCCAGCAGCTTGGCCAGAGGAACCTACGAGCAGTACTTC.

The chain uses TRBV29-1 and TRBJ2-5, with D perhaps matching TRBD1 (5 bases). Germline CDR1 reads SQVTM; CDR2 reads ANQGSEA. This CDR3 contains 13 residues. Trimming shortened V by 7 bases and J by 2 bases, and 14 bases separated the two germline ends. The CDR3 loop is CSGGRGSQETQYF. The CDR3 DNA reads as TGCAGCGGGGGAAGGGGCTCTCAAGAGACCCAGTACTTC.

The rearrangement links TRBV5-1 to TRBJ1-1; D perhaps matches TRBD1 (6 bases). The CDR3 has 14 residues. Trimming left V 5 bases short and J 0 bases short, with 11 bases between. CDR1 SGHRS and CDR2 YFSETQ come from the germline V gene. The CDR3 coding sequence is TGCGCCAGCAGAGAAGGGGGTATGAACACTGAAGCTTTCTTT. This encodes CASREGGMNTEAFF.

This clone appeared a few times. DNA for the CDR3: TGTGCCAGCAGCTTAAGGACCGGACATACAGATACGCAGTATTTT. Translated, it gives CASSLRTGHTDTQYF. The chain combines TRBV7-9 with TRBJ2-3; tentative D call: TRBD1 (5 bases). V was shortened by 2 bases and J by 3 bases, with 12 bases between the two germline ends. In germline, CDR1 is SEHNR, CDR2 FQNEAQ (reference sequence). The CDR3 spans 15 residues. Full variable domain (missing parts from reference TRBV7-9 and TRBJ2-3): DTGVSQNPRHKITKRGQNVTFRCDPISEHNRLYWYRQTLGQGPEFLTYFQNEAQLEKSRLLSDRFSAERPKGSFSTLEIQRTEQGDSAMYLCASSLRTGHTDTQYFGPGTRLTVL.

This clone was observed a few times. V gene TRBV4-3 combines with J gene TRBJ2-5, with 16 bases fitting TRBD2. Germline CDR1 LGHNA, CDR2 YSLEER. The J segment lost 5 bases and the V segment lost 1 base, leaving 13 bases of the junction unmatched. The CDR3 sequence is 20 residues long. CDR3 amino acids: CASSQAGTSGGVPIAETQYF. The CDR3 DNA follows: TGCGCCAGCAGCCAAGCTGGGACTAGCGGGGGGGTACCTATCGCGGAGACCCAGTACTTC.

This clone was picked up a small number of times. Other nucleotide sequences in the sample specify the same CDR3. This rearrangement joins TRBV7-2 to TRBJ1-1; TRBD1 might be the D (6 bases). Germline V lookup: CDR1 SGHTA, CDR2 FQGNSA. The CDR3 runs to 13 residues. Trimming removed 8 bases from V and 1 base from J, with 11 bases in between. CDR3 bases: TGTGCCAGCTCCTTGGACAGGAACACTGAAGCTTTCTTT. As protein: CASSLDRNTEAFF.

About this clone itself: The germline gene is not matched at one end of the junction; a read error may be the cause. The rearrangement links TRBV5-4 to TRBJ2-7; D remains ambiguous. The CDR3 is made up of 15 amino acids. Per germline, CDR1 SGHNT and CDR2 YYREEE (reference sequence). The CDR3 region is CASSQEKNLFYEQYF. CDR3 nucleotide sequence: TGCGCCAGCAGCCAAGAGAAGAATCTATTCTACGAGCAGTACTTC.